Below, 30 T cell receptor beta chains from the same sample are listed, as sequenced in a study of cytomegalovirus exposure and HLA in healthy donors. Measured with immunoSEQ multiplex PCR; TCRdb has only the in-frame clones, and not every one. Altogether some 130,000 clones are present, approximately 84% being singletons, with the ten largest covering roughly 30%. The sequenced material came from PBMCs. The receptors originated from a man aged 30 to 45 in good health and CMV-seropositive.

The chain has TRBV7-2 and TRBJ2-3; no clear D gene. Germline CDR1 and CDR2: SGHTA and FQGNSA. The length of the CDR3 is 12 residues. V gave up 3 bases and J gave up 6 bases, with 7 bases separating them. The CDR3 nucleotides are TGTGCCAGCAGCTTCTCTCCGGATACGCAGTATTTT. It codes for CASSFSPDTQYF.

The rearrangement links TRBV4-2 to TRBJ1-5; no clear D gene. The CDR3 length is 15 residues. Germline lookup yields CDR1 LGHNA and CDR2 YNFKEQ. V was pared by 0 bases and J by 5 bases, with 11 bases between. CDR3 sequence reads: CASSQELSAHQPQHF. The CDR3 DNA follows: TGTGCCAGCAGCCAAGAACTAAGTGCTCATCAGCCCCAGCATTTT.

The V gene is TRBV27, the J gene TRBJ2-7; TRBD1 matches at 8 bases. J lost 3 bases, V lost 4 bases, and 5 bases had no gene match. The CDR3 extends over 14 amino acids. The germline V gene encodes CDR1 MNHEY and CDR2 SMNVEV (reference sequence). This chain's CDR3 is CASSYDRGFYEQYF. CDR3 in DNA: TGTGCCAGCAGTTACGACAGGGGATTCTACGAGCAGTACTTC.

The chain employs TRBV5-1 and TRBJ2-7, with a weak D call TRBD2 (6 bases). This CDR3 has 15 amino acids. The germline V gene encodes CDR1 SGHRS and CDR2 YFSETQ. V was cut by 4 bases and J by 0 bases, with 14 bases left in between. The CDR3: CASSQGLLSSYEQYF. CDR3 nucleotide sequence: TGCGCCAGCAGCCAGGGACTTTTGAGCTCCTACGAGCAGTACTTC.

Concerning this clone itself: The same CDR3 also results from other DNA sequences found in this sample. The chain couples TRBV7-2 to TRBJ2-3; 8 bases are a match to TRBD2. This CDR3 is built from 14 residues. V trimming: 5 bases; J trimming: 3 bases; junction bases outside the gene matches: 4. The germline V gene has CDR1 SGHTA and CDR2 FQGNSA. This chain's CDR3 is CASSPGLATDTQYF. The CDR3 DNA is TGTGCCAGCAGCCCAGGACTAGCTACAGATACGCAGTATTTT. Drawing the rest from reference TRBV7-2 and TRBJ2-3, the complete variable domain is GAGVSQSPSNKVTEKGKDVELRCDPISGHTALYWYRQSLGQGLEFLIYFQGNSAPDKSGLPSDRFSAERTGGSVSTLTIQRTQQEDSAVYLCASSPGLATDTQYFGPGTRLTVL.

The J gene is TRBJ2-3, the V gene TRBV5-1, with TRBD2 identical over 8 bases. The CDR3 loop spans 22 amino acids. Germline V gene lookup returns CDR1 SGHRS and CDR2 YFSETQ. The junction had 24 bases not matched to a gene; V was cut back by 3 bases and J by 0 bases. This CDR3 reads CASSSTSWTSRRGLASTDTQYF. The CDR3 nucleotides read TGCGCCAGCAGCTCAACATCTTGGACTAGCCGGCGGGGTCTTGCTAGCACAGATACGCAGTATTTT.

This chain uses TRBV5-1 with TRBJ2-7; D ambiguous. Germline CDR1 and CDR2: SGHRS and YFSETQ. V was trimmed by 3 bases and J by 2 bases, leaving 15 bases between them. This CDR3 is built from 15 residues. The CDR3 protein is CASSSLLSSAYEQYF. CDR3 DNA: TGCGCCAGCAGCTCCTTATTATCCTCGGCCTACGAGCAGTACTTC. Full variable domain (outside the CDR3, taken from reference TRBV5-1 and TRBJ2-7): KAGVTQTPRYLIKTRGQQVTLSCSPISGHRSVSWYQQTPGQGLQFLFEYFSETQRNKGNFPGRFSGRQFSNSRSEMNVSTLELGDSALYLCASSSLLSSAYEQYFGPGTRLTVT.

V is TRBV7-2 and J is TRBJ2-4; 7 bases are a match to TRBD2. CDR1 SGHTA and CDR2 FQGNSA come from the germline V gene. V shed 6 bases and J 2 bases; nucleotides not matched to a gene: 4. The CDR3 loop spans 14 amino acids. CDR3 DNA: TGTGCCAGCAGGGAAGCGGGGACCAAAAACATTCAGTACTTC. As protein: CASREAGTKNIQYF.

This clone has a single count. V is TRBV9 and J is TRBJ2-1, with D unresolved. This CDR3 has 14 amino acids. V lost 4 bases to trimming and J lost 5 bases, with 13 bases between them. Germline assignment: CDR1 SGDLS and CDR2 YYNGEE. The CDR3 DNA follows: TGTGCCAGCAGCCTCATAGCAGAAAACAATGAGCAGTTCTTC. It codes for CASSLIAENNEQFF.

This clone was recorded a few times. This chain links TRBV11-2 with TRBJ1-1; D is ambiguous. Looked up from germline, CDR1 is SGHAT and CDR2 is FQNNGV. The CDR3 consists of 13 residues. Trimming removed 1 base at V and 11 bases at J, with 14 bases between. The CDR3 sequence: CASSLAVVSRAFF. In nucleotides, the CDR3 is TGTGCCAGCAGCTTAGCGGTGGTATCGAGGGCTTTCTTT. Variable domain in full (rest from reference TRBV11-2 and TRBJ1-1): EAGVAQSPRYKIIEKRQSVAFWCNPISGHATLYWYQQILGQGPKLLIQFQNNGVVDDSQLPKDRFSAERLKGVDSTLKIQPAKLEDSAVYLCASSLAVVSRAFFGQGTRLTVV.

V and J are TRBV30 and TRBJ1-1; a weak D match, TRBD1 (5 bases). The CDR3 sequence is 13 residues long. Trimming removed 5 bases from V and 5 bases from J, with 15 bases in between. CDR1 is GTSNPN and CDR2 is SVGIG in the germline V gene (reference sequence). The CDR3 DNA reads TGTGCCTGGTTGAGGGCGGGGCGGACTGAAGCTTTCTTT. Translating it yields CAWLRAGRTEAFF.

The chain has TRBV6-5 and TRBJ2-7, with a tentative D call TRBD2 (5 bases). The CDR3 contains 14 residues. The germline V gene has CDR1 MNHEY and CDR2 SVGAGI. V lost 6 bases, J lost 3 bases, and 15 bases lay in between. CDR3 nucleotide sequence: TGTGCCAGCAGCAGCGACTACCTACTCTACGAGCAGTACTTC. Translating gives CASSSDYLLYEQYF.

This chain uses TRBV19 with TRBJ1-1; D gene ambiguous. Germline V gene data show CDR1 as LNHDA and CDR2 as SQIVND (reference sequence). The V end was cut by 6 bases, the J end by 10 bases, with 12 bases between. CDR3 size: 11 residues. As DNA, the CDR3 is TGTGCCAGTAGAAGCGGCAGCGGAGCTTTCTTT. It codes for CASRSGSGAFF.

The CDR3 reads CASSRRGIRGETQYF. The CDR3 nucleotides read TGTGCCAGCAGTAGACGGGGGATAAGGGGAGAGACCCAGTACTTC. The chain has TRBV6-5 and TRBJ2-5, with D maybe TRBD2 (6 bases). CDR3 length: 15 amino acids. V gave up 5 bases and J gave up 4 bases, with 17 bases separating them. The germline gives CDR1 MNHEY, CDR2 SVGAGI.

The chain combines TRBV7-6 with TRBJ2-7, with 7 bases lining up with TRBD2. Germline V lookup: CDR1 SGHVS, CDR2 FNYEAQ. The CDR3 loop spans 13 amino acids. Losses at the gene ends were 4 bases for V and 0 bases for J; bases not matched to a gene: 0. The CDR3: CASSWTSSYEQYF. CDR3 in DNA: TGTGCCAGCAGCTGGACTAGCTCCTACGAGCAGTACTTC.

The gene calls are TRBV7-2 and TRBJ2-7, with 9 bases identical to TRBD1. CDR1 and CDR2 (germline): SGHTA, FQGNSA. J gave up 3 bases and V 0 bases, and 9 bases lay outside the gene matches. This CDR3 contains 17 residues. Here the CDR3 reads CASSLAATGQGSYEQYF. CDR3 in DNA: TGTGCCAGCAGCTTAGCTGCGACGGGACAGGGCAGCTACGAGCAGTACTTC.

The J gene is TRBJ2-2, the V gene TRBV5-1; 9 bases fit TRBD1. The CDR3 sequence is 15 residues long. Germline V lookup: CDR1 SGHRS, CDR2 YFSETQ. Trimming at V came to 5 bases and at J to 5 bases, leaving 7 bases not matched to a gene. The CDR3 region has the DNA TGCGCCAGCAGGGGACAGGGAGGAAATACCGGGGAGCTGTTTTTT. Encoded protein: CASRGQGGNTGELFF.

The rearrangement uses TRBV4-1 and TRBJ2-7, with a tentative D call TRBD2 (5 bases). Germline lookup yields CDR1 MGHRA and CDR2 YSYEKL. The germline V and J ends were trimmed by 1 base and 7 bases, with 8 bases remaining between them. The CDR3 runs 12 residues. As DNA, the CDR3 is TGCGCCAGCAGCCAAGGTAGCGATGAGCAGTACTTC. It specifies CASSQGSDEQYF.

The chain has TRBV5-4 and TRBJ1-4; 9 positions match TRBD1. Germline V lookup: CDR1 SGHNT, CDR2 YYREEE (reference sequence). The CDR3 loop spans 15 amino acids. J gave up 7 bases and V 5 bases, and 9 bases lay outside the gene matches. This CDR3 is CASSIPGQGSEKLFF. As DNA, the CDR3 is TGTGCCAGCAGTATACCGGGACAGGGATCTGAAAAACTGTTTTTT.

This clone has a single count. The CDR3 reads CASSFSGVDEQYF. The CDR3 bases are TGTGCCAGCAGCTTTAGCGGGGTGGACGAGCAGTACTTC. V gene TRBV7-2 combines with J gene TRBJ2-7; 8 nucleotides line up with TRBD2. This CDR3 comprises 13 residues. Germline CDR1 SGHTA, CDR2 FQGNSA. V dropped 3 bases and J dropped 5; count of bases not matched to a gene: 3.

The CDR3 region is CATSQTRGGAYEQYF. The CDR3 region has the DNA TGTGCCACTAGCCAAACGAGGGGGGGGGCCTACGAGCAGTACTTC. The V gene is TRBV15, the J gene TRBJ2-7; D might be TRBD2 (7 bases). The CDR3 consists of 15 residues. The germline CDR1 and CDR2 sequences are LNHNV and YYDKDF (reference sequence). V lost 9 bases and J 2 bases, leaving 20 bases between the germline ends.

V is TRBV7-2 and J is TRBJ1-2; D uncertain. Trimming left V 5 bases short and J 6 bases short, with 19 bases between. CDR1 is SGHTA and CDR2 is FQGNSA in the germline V gene. The CDR3 extends over 15 amino acids. The CDR3 DNA is TGTGCCAGCAGCGCAGAGTGGACTTCTTCGGATGGCTACACCTTC. It is translated as CASSAEWTSSDGYTF.

J is TRBJ1-4 and V is TRBV28, with TRBD1 matching over 9 bases. V trimming: 5 bases; J trimming: 7 bases; junction bases outside the gene matches: 2. This CDR3 region has 13 residues. Germline values: CDR1 MDHEN, CDR2 SYDVKM. The CDR3 region has the DNA TGTGCCAGCAGTGACAGGGGGGGTGAAAAACTGTTTTTT. Residues: CASSDRGGEKLFF.

The V and J genes are TRBV5-6 and TRBJ1-3, with D possibly TRBD1 on 5 matching bases. CDR3 size: 16 residues. Between the trimmed V and J ends, which lost 4 bases and 0 bases, there was a span of 14 bases. Germline lookup yields CDR1 SGHDT and CDR2 YYEEEE. CDR3 loop: CASSPGGAYSGNTIYF. Written as DNA, the CDR3 is TGTGCCAGCAGCCCGGGAGGGGCATACTCTGGAAACACCATATATTTT.

The chain joins TRBV5-1 to TRBJ2-1; D not certain. The V end lost 7 bases, the J end lost 5 bases, and 13 bases lay between the germline ends. CDR1 is SGHRS and CDR2 is YFSETQ in the germline V gene. The CDR3 sequence is 13 residues long. The CDR3 DNA sequence: TGCGCCAGCTCCCTAGGCATGGACAATGAGCAGTTCTTC. Protein sequence: CASSLGMDNEQFF.

The rearrangement joins TRBV10-3 to TRBJ2-1; D is possibly TRBD1 (5 bases). The CDR3 sequence is 16 residues long. Germline CDR1 reads ENHRY; CDR2 reads SYGVKD. V lost 3 bases and J lost 0, with 12 bases in between. CDR3 sequence: CAISEAGARSYNEQFF. The CDR3, as DNA: TGTGCCATCAGTGAAGCTGGGGCCCGCTCCTACAATGAGCAGTTCTTC.

The chain combines TRBV12-5 with TRBJ2-7; TRBD1 matches at 10 bases. V was pared by 1 base and J by 7 bases, with 4 bases of the junction left unmatched. Germline V gene lookup returns CDR1 LGHNT and CDR2 FRNRAP. This CDR3 spans 14 amino acids. This CDR3 reads CASGLGGTGVEQYF. The CDR3 DNA is TGTGCTAGTGGTTTGGGTGGGACAGGGGTGGAGCAGTACTTC.

This rearrangement joins TRBV4-3 to TRBJ2-1, with 7 nucleotides matching TRBD1. This CDR3 has 17 residues. CDR1 is LGHNA, CDR2 YSLEER, per germline. V trimming: 0 bases; J trimming: 0 bases; junction bases outside the gene matches: 5. The CDR3 spells CASSQDRSGGSYNEQFF. The CDR3 DNA reads as TGCGCCAGCAGCCAAGATCGGTCAGGGGGCTCCTACAATGAGCAGTTCTTC.

The V call is TRBV30, the J call TRBJ2-3; TRBD2 matches 11 bases. Germline trimming cut 3 bases from V and 5 bases from J; bases unmatched to any gene: 10. This CDR3 has 16 amino acids. Looked up from germline, CDR1 is GTSNPN and CDR2 is SVGIG (reference sequence). CDR3 coding DNA: TGTGCCTGGAGCCATATAGCGGGAGGGCAGGGAGATACGCAGTATTTT. Protein product: CAWSHIAGGQGDTQYF.

J is TRBJ2-3 and V is TRBV5-6; D gene ambiguous. The CDR3 covers 15 residues. Germline CDR1 is SGHDT and CDR2 is YYEEEE. V was shortened by 4 bases and J by 1 base, with 13 bases between the two germline ends. The CDR3 reads CASSPGSRRTDTQYF. The CDR3 nucleotides are TGTGCCAGCAGCCCGGGTAGCAGACGCACAGATACGCAGTATTTT.